The next 28 T cell receptor beta chains were all read from a single sample in a study of blood T cell repertoires in COVID-19. TCRdb keeps only in-frame clones here, not all; method: immunoSEQ multiplex PCR. The sample shows some 350,000 clones, more than 75% of them seen only once. Input material: PBMCs or T cells enriched from blood (not recorded which). Receptors originate from a woman aged 25-40 years who had recovered from COVID-19.

The V gene is TRBV2, the J gene TRBJ2-5; 7 bases line up with TRBD2. Germline V CDR1 and CDR2: SNHLY, FYNNEI. Trimming cost V 4 bases and J 7 bases; bases outside gene matches: 15. The CDR3 contains 16 residues. In nucleotides, the CDR3 is TGTGCCAGCAGTGTGCCTGGGACTACCCGGGTTGGGACCCAGTACTTC. It codes for CASSVPGTTRVGTQYF.

The sample holds one count of this clone. The rearrangement uses TRBV9 and TRBJ1-1; tentatively, D is TRBD1 (5 bases). Trimming removed 3 bases from V and 8 bases from J, with 11 bases in between. CDR3 length equals 12 residues. Per germline, CDR1 SGDLS and CDR2 YYNGEE. In DNA, the CDR3 is TGTGCCAGCAGCGCAGACAGCGCCGAAGCTTTCTTT. Translating gives CASSADSAEAFF.

The gene calls are TRBV28 and TRBJ1-2; D may be TRBD1 (5 bases). Germline V gene lookup returns CDR1 MDHEN and CDR2 SYDVKM. The V end lost 5 bases, the J end lost 8 bases, and 15 bases lay between the germline ends. The CDR3 covers 13 residues. The CDR3 DNA sequence: TGTGCCAGCAGTCTCTCCGGGGGGGAAGGCTACACCTTC. Amino acid sequence: CASSLSGGEGYTF.

The table lists this clone with a count of one. The chain joins TRBV11-2 to TRBJ1-6, with D unclear. The V end lost 1 base, the J end lost 3 bases, and 7 bases lay between the germline ends. The CDR3 covers 15 residues. Germline CDR1 reads SGHAT; CDR2 reads FQNNGV. The CDR3 DNA sequence: TGTGCCAGCAGCTTAGGTCTATACTATAATTCACCCCTCCACTTT. Translation gives CASSLGLYYNSPLHF.

This chain uses TRBV5-6 with TRBJ1-6; D is ambiguous. The CDR3 spans 16 residues. Germline CDR1 and CDR2: SGHDT and YYEEEE. V gave up 7 bases and J gave up 3 bases, with 17 bases separating them. CDR3 amino acids: CASSQRGEVYNSPLHF. The CDR3 DNA sequence: TGTGCCAGCTCACAACGAGGTGAAGTCTATAATTCACCCCTCCACTTT.

V and J are TRBV7-9 and TRBJ2-1; 14 positions match TRBD2. Trimming at V came to 4 bases and at J to 2 bases, leaving 10 bases not matched to a gene. The length of the CDR3 is 19 residues. Germline CDR1 is SEHNR and CDR2 is FQNEAQ (reference sequence). CDR3 coding DNA: TGTGCCAGCAGCTCCTGGACTAGCGGGGGGCATTATACCTACAATGAGCAGTTCTTC. Its protein is CASSSWTSGGHYTYNEQFF.

The chain carries TRBV27 and TRBJ1-1; maybe TRBD1 (5 bases). Germline CDR1 and CDR2: MNHEY and SMNVEV (reference sequence). V was clipped by 4 bases and J by 1 base, with 10 bases between them. The CDR3 sequence is 14 residues long. CDR3 amino acids: CASSSRQKNTEAFF. In DNA, the CDR3 is TGTGCCAGCAGTTCCAGACAGAAGAACACTGAAGCTTTCTTT.

The chain carries TRBV19 and TRBJ1-1; D remains unclear. The CDR3 consists of 13 residues. The germline V gene has CDR1 LNHDA and CDR2 SQIVND (reference sequence). V gave up 1 base and J gave up 4 bases, with 7 bases separating them. This CDR3 is CASSIVIGTEAFF. For the CDR3, the DNA is TGTGCCAGTAGTATAGTAATCGGCACTGAAGCTTTCTTT. The variable domain in full, with the rest retrieved from reference TRBV19 and TRBJ1-1, is DGGITQSPKYLFRKEGQNVTLSCEQNLNHDAMYWYRQDPGQGLRLIYYSQIVNDFQKGDIAEGYSVSREKKESFPLTVTSAQKNPTAFYLCASSIVIGTEAFFGQGTRLTVV.

The genes are TRBV18 and TRBJ2-7; tentatively, D is TRBD1 (6 bases). From germline, CDR1 is KGHSH and CDR2 LQKENI. The CDR3 runs to 15 residues. Trimming took 4 bases from V and 6 from J, leaving 19 bases between them. CDR3 DNA: TGTGCCAGCTCACGAGGCAGGGGATATCGGGGCGAGCAGTACTTC. As protein: CASSRGRGYRGEQYF. Together with reference TRBV18 and TRBJ2-7, the CDR3 gives the full variable domain: NAGVMQNPRHLVRRRGQEARLRCSPMKGHSHVYWYRQLPEEGLKFMVYLQKENIIDESGMPKERFSAEFPKEGPSILRIQQVVRGDSAAYFCASSRGRGYRGEQYFGPGTRLTVT.

This chain uses TRBV6-1 with TRBJ1-6, with a possible D match to TRBD1 (5 bases). Germline CDR1 reads MNHNS; CDR2 reads SASEGT. Between the trimmed V and J ends, which lost 1 base and 6 bases, there was a span of 7 bases. The CDR3 length is 14 residues. The CDR3 sequence is CASSEGGSNSPLHF. In nucleotides, the CDR3 is TGTGCCAGCAGTGAAGGGGGCTCTAATTCACCCCTCCACTTT.

This clone is a singleton in its sample. V is TRBV24-1 and J is TRBJ1-2; D is unclear. Germline V gene lookup returns CDR1 KGHDR and CDR2 SFDVKD. The V gene lost 3 bases and the J gene lost 5 bases, with 6 bases spanning the gap. CDR3 length equals 12 residues. The CDR3 coding sequence is TGTGCCACCAGTGATGAGGGTTATGGCTACACCTTC. Its translation is CATSDEGYGYTF.

This clone was counted between two and nine times. The rearrangement joins TRBV18 to TRBJ1-6; weak D call: TRBD1 (6 bases). The CDR3 covers 13 residues. In germline, CDR1 is KGHSH, CDR2 LQKENI. Trimming stripped 3 bases from V and 10 bases from J, with 10 bases between. The CDR3 region is CASSPDRSSPLHF. CDR3 DNA sequence: TGTGCCAGCTCACCGGACAGATCCTCACCCCTCCACTTT.

The chain recombines TRBV11-2 with TRBJ1-3; TRBD1 matches 7 bases. The CDR3 has 13 residues. The V gene's germline CDR1 is SGHAT and CDR2 FQNNGV. V lost 5 bases, J lost 2 bases, and 0 bases stayed unmatched. Here the CDR3 reads CASSQGAGNTIYF. The CDR3 DNA follows: TGTGCCAGCAGCCAGGGGGCTGGAAACACCATATATTTT.

V gene TRBV19 combines with J gene TRBJ1-1; TRBD1 agrees at 11 bases. The CDR3 is 12 amino acids. The ends lost 6 bases at V and 7 bases at J; junction bases unmatched: 1. CDR1 is LNHDA and CDR2 is SQIVND in the germline V gene (reference sequence). The CDR3 DNA reads as TGTGCCAGTAGGGACAGGGGGCATGAAGCTTTCTTT. Protein product: CASRDRGHEAFF.

V and J are TRBV5-1 and TRBJ2-2, with D possibly being TRBD2 (6 bases). Germline CDR1 reads SGHRS; CDR2 reads YFSETQ. The CDR3 has 13 residues. The V gene lost 3 bases and the J gene lost 10 bases, with 13 bases spanning the gap. DNA of the CDR3: TGCGCCAGCAGCTACCGGGGGACTCTGGAGCTGTTTTTT. It translates to CASSYRGTLELFF.

The gene calls are TRBV5-5 and TRBJ2-3; TRBD2 matches at 8 bases. CDR3 length: 16 residues. Per germline, CDR1 SGHKS and CDR2 YYEKEE (reference sequence). Trimming at V came to 5 bases and at J to 2 bases, leaving 10 bases not matched to a gene. Written as DNA, the CDR3 is TGTGCCAGCAGTTTCGCGGGGGGCCCTTTCACAGATACGCAGTATTTT. This codes for CASSFAGGPFTDTQYF.

The chain couples TRBV6-5 to TRBJ2-7; D might be TRBD1 (6 bases). Germline CDR1 is MNHEY and CDR2 is SVGAGI. V was shortened by 5 bases and J by 1 base, with 15 bases between the two germline ends. The CDR3 spans 15 residues. The CDR3 DNA follows: TGTGCCAGCAGTACTCGGACAGTGGGGTCCTACGAGCAGTACTTC. Protein sequence: CASSTRTVGSYEQYF.

The rearrangement joins TRBV6-5 to TRBJ1-6, with 9 bases aligning to TRBD1. CDR3 length: 15 residues. Germline lookup yields CDR1 MNHEY and CDR2 SVGAGI. V lost 8 bases, J lost 7 bases, and 9 bases stayed unmatched. The CDR3 protein is CASGEGQGRNSPLHF. CDR3 nucleotides: TGTGCCAGCGGCGAGGGACAGGGCAGGAATTCACCCCTCCACTTT.

The chain uses TRBV5-1 and TRBJ2-1; 7 bases are a match to TRBD1. The CDR3 consists of 16 residues. Germline V gene sequence: CDR1 SGHRS, CDR2 YFSETQ. Losses at the gene ends were 5 bases for V and 2 bases for J; bases not matched to a gene: 10. The CDR3 DNA is TGCGCCAGCAGTCTCTTTAACAGGGGTACCTACAATGAGCAGTTCTTC. It is translated as CASSLFNRGTYNEQFF. The full variable domain, its missing parts supplied by reference TRBV5-1 and TRBJ2-1, is KAGVTQTPRYLIKTRGQQVTLSCSPISGHRSVSWYQQTPGQGLQFLFEYFSETQRNKGNFPGRFSGRQFSNSRSEMNVSTLELGDSALYLCASSLFNRGTYNEQFFGPGTRLTVL.

This chain links TRBV5-1 with TRBJ2-5; D gene unclear. Germline CDR1 SGHRS, CDR2 YFSETQ. The CDR3 contains 14 residues. The V end lost 1 base, the J end lost 1 base, and 8 bases lay between the germline ends. The chain's CDR3 is CASSLSLPQETQYF. DNA of the CDR3: TGCGCCAGCAGCTTGTCACTGCCCCAAGAGACCCAGTACTTC.

J is TRBJ2-1 and V is TRBV27; maybe TRBD1 (6 bases). The CDR3 length is 15 residues. Germline CDR1 reads MNHEY; CDR2 reads SMNVEV (reference sequence). Trimming took off 2 bases at V and 8 bases at J, with 16 bases between the two ends. Written as DNA, the CDR3 is TGTGCCAGCAGTTTAGAGCAGGGGTATTTCGATGAGCAGTTCTTC. This encodes CASSLEQGYFDEQFF.

In its sample, this clone was seen a few times. The chain carries TRBV15 and TRBJ1-5, with D possibly matching TRBD1 (6 bases). Germline V CDR1 and CDR2: LNHNV, YYDKDF (reference sequence). CDR3 length equals 14 residues. Trimming pared 3 bases from V and 8 bases from J, leaving 14 bases between. CDR3 in DNA: TGTGCCACCAGCAGGACAGGTCCCAGGGAGCCCCAGCATTTT. Its protein is CATSRTGPREPQHF.

This clone was detected ten times or more. The rearrangement uses TRBV5-1 and TRBJ2-2, with no clear D. The CDR3 length is 13 residues. Germline assignment: CDR1 SGHRS and CDR2 YFSETQ. The V gene lost 4 bases and the J gene lost 8 bases, with 12 bases spanning the gap. The CDR3 reads CASSLATLGELFF. DNA of the CDR3: TGCGCCAGCAGCCTGGCTACCCTGGGGGAGCTGTTTTTT.

The rearrangement links TRBV29-1 to TRBJ2-2, with D possibly TRBD1 on 5 matching bases. This CDR3 contains 13 residues. Looked up from germline, CDR1 is SQVTM and CDR2 is ANQGSEA. Trimming removed 6 bases at V and 0 bases at J, with 8 bases between. The CDR3 DNA follows: TGCAGCGTGAAGGACACGAACACCGGGGAGCTGTTTTTT. Translating it yields CSVKDTNTGELFF.

Points on this clone: This may come from a read error, since a much larger clone is one base off. The sample has other DNA sequences that encode this CDR3 too. The rearrangement joins TRBV5-1 to TRBJ1-2, with D tentatively TRBD1 (6 bases). CDR1 SGHRS and CDR2 YFSETQ come from the germline V gene. The V gene lost 0 bases and the J gene lost 2 bases, with 8 bases spanning the gap. The CDR3 extends over 14 amino acids. The CDR3 DNA sequence: TGCGCCAGCAGCTTGGACAGGGCGAACTATGGCTACACCTTC. It encodes CASSLDRANYGYTF.

The chain carries TRBV5-6 and TRBJ1-3; 7 bases match TRBD1. After removal of 3 bases from V and 0 bases from J, the junction contained 3 bases not matched to a gene. Germline loops: CDR1 SGHDT, CDR2 YYEEEE. The CDR3 runs to 15 residues. In DNA form, the CDR3 reads TGTGCCAGCAGCTCCGGACAGGACTCTGGAAACACCATATATTTT. Translating it yields CASSSGQDSGNTIYF.

V usage is TRBV5-1 and J usage is TRBJ1-2; no clear D gene. The CDR3 extends over 11 amino acids. Per the germline V gene, CDR1 is SGHRS and CDR2 is YFSETQ. The V end was cut by 7 bases, the J end by 6 bases, with 10 bases between. The CDR3 DNA reads TGCGCCAGCGGAGAGGATGATGGCTACACCTTC. Its translation: CASGEDDGYTF.

The chain joins TRBV11-1 to TRBJ2-2; 9 bases align to TRBD2. The CDR3 is 19 residues long. V was pared by 0 bases and J by 2 bases, with 10 bases of the junction left unmatched. CDR1 and CDR2 (germline): SGHAT, FQDESV (reference sequence). As DNA, the CDR3 is TGTGCCAGCAGCTTAGCCAGCGGGGGGCCATACCTAAACACCGGGGAGCTGTTTTTT. Residues: CASSLASGGPYLNTGELFF.